This T cell receptor beta chain stems from a study of blood T cell repertoires in COVID-19. For the study at large: From the United States, Italy and Spain came samples of acute and convalescent COVID-19. The cDNA or gDNA used as material had been derived from T cells, B-cell-depleted T cells, or PBMCs.

Per the original methods: Estimation of nucleated cell counts was performed using reference gene primer amplification. Clones were sequenced by immunoSEQ multiplex PCR, and TCRdb holds only the in-frame ones, with some missing. Clonal size and the V and J genes are those of that table, whereas D and trimming came from the DNA. The sample consists of 49,000 or so clones, over 75% of them appearing once. The sample consisted of peripheral blood. This sequence originates from a man aged 45-65 years with active COVID-19.

The DNA of the CDR3 is TGTGCCAGCAGCTTACATCGAGCCGAGGAGCAGTACTTC. Its protein is CASSLHRAEEQYF. The rearrangement joins TRBV13 to TRBJ2-7; D ambiguous. Germline V CDR1 and CDR2: PRHDT, FYEKMQ (reference sequence). V was pared by 2 bases and J by 7 bases, with 12 bases between. The CDR3 covers 13 residues.